The 24 T cell receptor beta chains presented below share a single source sample, sequenced in a study of blood T cells in healthy people across ages (dated by TCRdb to about 2015). Library method: 5' RACE. This sample was sequenced with an Illumina HiSeq 2500. A second PCR of about 7 to 12 cycles was run with a J-beta primer mix and a sample-barcoded 5' primer. TCRdb reprocessing: public reads trimmed at Q25 with fastp, clones called with MiXCR, in-frame beta chains kept. Each CDR3 protein gets just one entry, which takes the most common genes and DNA from the rows behind it. This sample is represented by about a million distinct CDR3 sequences; about 48% of them were singletons. 13% of the sample rests with the top ten. Sample: blood. The origin of the receptors is a man in his thirties or forties in good health.

The CDR3 DNA sequence: TGTGCCAGCGGAGCGGGGGCTGATACGCAGTATTTT. This gives the protein CASGAGADTQYF. The chain joins TRBV6-2 or TRBV6-3 to TRBJ2-3; 8 bases align to TRBD2. Germline lookup yields CDR1 MNHEY and CDR2 SVGEGT. The CDR3 length is 12 residues. The J segment lost 6 bases and the V segment lost 8 bases, leaving 4 bases of the junction unmatched.

The chain has TRBV9 and TRBJ2-7; D unresolved. The end of the DNA is better explained by TRBJ2-5, so the J call may be wrong. Germline lookup yields CDR1 SGDLS and CDR2 YYNGEE. The CDR3 consists of 13 residues. CDR3 coding DNA: TGTGCCAGCAGCGTAGCCCCGGAAGAGACCCAGTACTTC. Amino acid sequence: CASSVAPEETQYF.

The chain carries TRBV7-3 and TRBJ1-2; possible D gene TRBD1, 6 bases. CDR1 and CDR2 (germline): SGHTA, FQGTGA. CDR3 size: 13 residues. Trimming removed 1 base from V and 7 bases from J, with 10 bases in between. The CDR3 DNA reads TGTGCCAGCAGCTTAAGGGGGGGCCGTGGCTACACCTTC. Translation: CASSLRGGRGYTF. The full variable domain, in which reference TRBV7-3 and TRBJ1-2 provide the parts outside the CDR3, is GAGVSQTPSNKVTEKGKYVELRCDPISGHTALYWYRQSLGQGPEFLIYFQGTGAADDSGLPNDRFFAVRPEGSVSTLKIQRTERGDSAVYLCASSLRGGRGYTFGSGTRLTVV.

This clonotype was observed a handful of times. The rearrangement links TRBV11-1 to TRBJ2-4, with D perhaps TRBD1 or TRBD2 (5 bases each). The germline V and J ends were trimmed by 8 bases and 0 bases, with 11 bases remaining between them. The V gene's germline CDR1 is SGHAT and CDR2 FQDESV (reference sequence). The CDR3 totals 14 residues. The CDR3 nucleotides are TGTGCCAGCGGGGGTGATCTAGCCAAAAACATTCAGTACTTC. This codes for CASGGDLAKNIQYF.

This clonotype was detected only a few times. The V gene is TRBV12-3 or TRBV12-4, the J gene TRBJ2-5; 9 nucleotides agree with TRBD1. This CDR3 spans 15 amino acids. Trimming cost V 4 bases and J 5 bases; bases outside gene matches: 8. In nucleotides, the CDR3 is TGTGCCAGCAGTTACCCAGGGACAGGGTTTGAGACCCAGTACTTC. Translated, it gives CASSYPGTGFETQYF.

This chain connects TRBV6-1 to TRBJ2-3, with TRBD1 matching 11 bases. The CDR3 is 16 residues long. The V and J ends lost 2 bases and 3 bases, in that order; junction bases with no gene match: 4. The germline CDR1 and CDR2 sequences are MNHNS and SASEGT. The CDR3: CASSEIWDRGTDTQYF. DNA for the CDR3: TGTGCCAGCAGTGAAATTTGGGACAGGGGGACAGATACGCAGTATTTT.

The chain links TRBV5-1 to TRBJ1-1, with 8 positions matching TRBD1. The CDR3 runs 15 residues. Germline CDR1 and CDR2: SGHRS and YFSETQ. Unmatched junction bases numbered 8, after V lost 4 bases and J lost 3 bases. The CDR3 bases are TGCGCCAGCAGCGCAGGACAGGGCGTCCACACTGAAGCTTTCTTT. Encoded protein: CASSAGQGVHTEAFF.

The V gene is TRBV27, the J gene TRBJ2-5; 9 bases match TRBD2. After removal of 5 bases from V and 1 base from J, the junction contained 5 bases not matched to a gene. Per the germline V gene, CDR1 is MNHEY and CDR2 is SMNVEV (reference sequence). This CDR3 has 15 residues. The CDR3 nucleotides read TGTGCCAGCAGTATGTTTAGCGGGGGCCAAGAGACCCAGTACTTC. This sequence encodes CASSMFSGGQETQYF.

CDR3 sequence: CASSFLSAGGPSYEQYF. The CDR3 nucleotides are TGTGCCAGCAGTTTCCTCTCCGCGGGGGGGCCCTCCTACGAGCAGTACTTC. The chain employs TRBV27 and TRBJ2-7, with 9 bases lining up with TRBD2. CDR3 length: 17 residues. The junction had 9 bases not matched to a gene; V was cut back by 3 bases and J by 0 bases. CDR1 and CDR2 (germline): MNHEY, SMNVEV (reference sequence).

Concerning this clonotype itself: A read error may be the cause here, since a much bigger clone is one base away. This chain connects TRBV11-2 to TRBJ2-1; D possibly corresponds to TRBD2 (5 bases). The germline V gene has CDR1 SGHAT and CDR2 FQNNGV. The CDR3 has 13 amino acids. Written as DNA, the CDR3 is TGTGCCTGCAGCTTATCGAGCGGCAATGAGCAGTTCTTC. This codes for CACSLSSGNEQFF.

V is TRBV6-5 and J is TRBJ1-5, with unresolved D. CDR3 length: 14 residues. Trimming cost V 4 bases and J 0 bases, with 7 bases left between them. The germline V gene encodes CDR1 MNHEY and CDR2 SVGAGI. The CDR3 spells CASSSPGSNQPQHF. The CDR3 bases are TGTGCCAGCAGTTCCCCAGGTAGCAATCAGCCCCAGCATTTT.

This clonotype was seen a few times. The chain combines TRBV29-1 with TRBJ1-1, with 9 bases matching TRBD1. Germline V CDR1 and CDR2: SQVTM, ANQGSEA. V was clipped by 4 bases and J by 1 base; unmatched bases: 4. The CDR3 consists of 14 residues. The CDR3 bases are TGCAGCGTTGCCCTGGGACAGGGGAACACTGAAGCTTTCTTT. Residues: CSVALGQGNTEAFF. Full variable domain (rest looked up from reference TRBV29-1 and TRBJ1-1): SAVISQKPSRDICQRGTSLTIQCQVDSQVTMMFWYRQQPGQSLTLIATANQGSEATYESGFVIDKFPISRPNLTFSTLTVSNMSPEDSSIYLCSVALGQGNTEAFFGQGTRLTVV.

In its sample, this clonotype was seen a few times. The chain is built from TRBV6-1 and TRBJ1-2, with a possible D match to TRBD1 (5 bases). The CDR3 has 17 amino acids. Trimming removed 6 bases at V and 2 bases at J, with 22 bases between. CDR1 is MNHNS, CDR2 SASEGT, per germline. CDR3 region: CASSRPPQGSANYGYTF. In DNA form, the CDR3 reads TGTGCCAGCAGCAGACCCCCGCAGGGCTCTGCGAACTATGGCTACACCTTC.

This clonotype came up once. A read error is possible here, since a much larger clone lies one base away. The J gene is TRBJ1-6, the V gene TRBV2; TRBD1 might be the D (5 bases). The V end was cut by 5 bases, the J end by 10 bases, with 18 bases between. This CDR3 contains 15 residues. Per germline, CDR1 SNHLY and CDR2 FYNNEI. CDR3 nucleotide sequence: TGTGCCAGCAGTCCTCAGAGGGGACTGCTATCACCCCTCCACTTT. Its protein product is CASSPQRGLLSPLHF.

The V gene is TRBV20-1, the J gene TRBJ1-5; TRBD1 matches 7 bases. J gave up 7 bases and V 3 bases, and 9 bases lay outside the gene matches. The CDR3 sequence is 14 residues long. Germline V CDR1 and CDR2: DFQATT, SNEGSKA (reference sequence). As DNA, the CDR3 is TGCAGTGCTAGGGCTACAACAGGGGCCCAGCCCCAGCATTTT. Its protein is CSARATTGAQPQHF.

The CDR3 region has the DNA TGTGCCAGCAGTAACCTAGCGGGGGATCAGCAAGAGACCCAGTACTTC. Protein: CASSNLAGDQQETQYF. V and J are TRBV12-3 or TRBV12-4 and TRBJ2-5, with 10 bases lining up with TRBD2. The CDR3 is 16 amino acids. With 5 bases clipped from V and 2 bases from J, the junction kept 8 bases outside the gene matches.

This clonotype appeared a few times. The V and J genes are TRBV27 and TRBJ2-5, with 7 positions matching TRBD2. CDR3 length: 14 amino acids. The germline CDR1 and CDR2 sequences are MNHEY and SMNVEV (reference sequence). V lost 8 bases and J lost 5; bases outside the gene matches: 11. The CDR3 here is CASRTRSDLETQYF. Written as DNA, the CDR3 is TGTGCCAGCCGGACTAGGTCGGATTTGGAGACCCAGTACTTC.

The chain employs TRBV29-1 and TRBJ2-6; no clear D. Germline CDR1 is SQVTM and CDR2 is ANQGSEA. This CDR3 has 13 amino acids. V lost 3 bases and J lost 0, with 3 bases in between. The CDR3 DNA follows: TGCAGCGTTGACTACTCTGGGGCCAACGTCCTGACTTTC. This gives the protein CSVDYSGANVLTF.

CDR3 in amino acids: CSVERWETQYF. CDR3 nucleotide sequence: TGCAGCGTTGAGCGGTGGGAGACCCAGTACTTC. The rearrangement links TRBV29-1 to TRBJ2-5, with D unresolved. The length of the CDR3 is 11 residues. Trimming pared 3 bases from V and 5 bases from J, leaving 7 bases between. Germline V gene sequence: CDR1 SQVTM, CDR2 ANQGSEA.

The CDR3 here is CASRLSVPQYF. In nucleotides, the CDR3 is TGTGCCAGCAGGCTCTCGGTTCCCCAGTACTTC. V gene TRBV2 combines with J gene TRBJ2-5; D remains ambiguous. The CDR3 sequence is 11 residues long. V was trimmed by 6 bases and J by 9 bases, leaving 11 bases between them. Germline V gene lookup returns CDR1 SNHLY and CDR2 FYNNEI.

The V and J genes are TRBV12-3 or TRBV12-4 and TRBJ2-4, with D perhaps assigned TRBD1 or TRBD2 (5 bases each). Deletions cut 4 bases from V and 0 bases from J, with 13 bases between. This CDR3 is 16 amino acids long. As DNA, the CDR3 is TGTGCCAGCAGTTCCCTTTCGGGGCTAGCCAAAAACATTCAGTACTTC. This translates into CASSSLSGLAKNIQYF.

This clonotype was seen once. V is TRBV7-9 and J is TRBJ2-2; D ambiguous. Trimming took off 4 bases at V and 4 bases at J, with 13 bases between the two ends. The germline V gene encodes CDR1 SEHNR and CDR2 FQNEAQ (reference sequence). The CDR3 totals 15 residues. The chain's CDR3 is CASSSTNPSTGELFF. CDR3 sequence (DNA): TGTGCCAGCAGCTCAACCAATCCCAGCACCGGGGAGCTGTTTTTT. The variable domain in full, with the rest retrieved from reference TRBV7-9 and TRBJ2-2, is DTGVSQNPRHKITKRGQNVTFRCDPISEHNRLYWYRQTLGQGPEFLTYFQNEAQLEKSRLLSDRFSAERPKGSFSTLEIQRTEQGDSAMYLCASSSTNPSTGELFFGEGSRLTVL.

This clonotype was recorded a few times. At one end the junction does not follow the germline gene, possibly because of a read error. The rearrangement joins TRBV10-3 to TRBJ1-5; D is ambiguous. The CDR3 extends over 14 amino acids. CDR1 and CDR2 from the germline V gene are ENHRY and SYGVKD. Here the CDR3 reads CAISDSHSKQPQHF. DNA of the CDR3: TGTGCCATCAGTGACAGCCATAGCAAACAGCCCCAGCATTTT.

The CDR3 here is CASSTGTGRATADTQYF. The CDR3 coding sequence is TGTGCCAGCAGTACCGGTACGGGACGAGCTACAGCAGATACGCAGTATTTT. The rearrangement links TRBV12-3 or TRBV12-4 to TRBJ2-3; TRBD1 or TRBD2 may be the D gene (5 bases each). The CDR3 spans 17 residues. Trimming took off 5 bases at V and 4 bases at J, with 22 bases between the two ends.